The source of this T cell receptor (beta chain) is a study of T cell responses to AZD1222 COVID-19 vaccine. Study-level results: Spike-wide coverage was observed for vaccine-associated CD4 TCRs, with dominant responses at 160-218 and 743-854. Repertoires were obtained only post-peak T cell response. White British donors predominated, females outnumbered males, and clonal diversity was possibly underestimated. Seropositive at baseline were only a handful of AZD1222 recipients.

In regard to this clone: Its matching antigen is unknown.

Profiling relied on immunoSEQ multiplex PCR, and the TCRdb table lists in-frame clones only, not all of them. The data show 150,000 to 180,000 clones, 90% seen once. The sequences come from peripheral blood, collected on day 0 of AZD1222 vaccination. The clonotype originates from an adult in good health.

CDR3 sequence reads: CAWSVLGSTVDTQYF. In DNA form, the CDR3 reads TGTGCCTGGAGTGTACTGGGGAGTACGGTAGATACGCAGTATTTT. The rearrangement uses TRBV30 and TRBJ2-3, with D perhaps matching TRBD2 (5 bases). Trimming took off 0 bases at V and 5 bases at J, with 15 bases between the two ends. The CDR3 has 15 amino acids. Germline-derived CDR1 and CDR2 are GTSNPN and SVGIG (reference sequence).